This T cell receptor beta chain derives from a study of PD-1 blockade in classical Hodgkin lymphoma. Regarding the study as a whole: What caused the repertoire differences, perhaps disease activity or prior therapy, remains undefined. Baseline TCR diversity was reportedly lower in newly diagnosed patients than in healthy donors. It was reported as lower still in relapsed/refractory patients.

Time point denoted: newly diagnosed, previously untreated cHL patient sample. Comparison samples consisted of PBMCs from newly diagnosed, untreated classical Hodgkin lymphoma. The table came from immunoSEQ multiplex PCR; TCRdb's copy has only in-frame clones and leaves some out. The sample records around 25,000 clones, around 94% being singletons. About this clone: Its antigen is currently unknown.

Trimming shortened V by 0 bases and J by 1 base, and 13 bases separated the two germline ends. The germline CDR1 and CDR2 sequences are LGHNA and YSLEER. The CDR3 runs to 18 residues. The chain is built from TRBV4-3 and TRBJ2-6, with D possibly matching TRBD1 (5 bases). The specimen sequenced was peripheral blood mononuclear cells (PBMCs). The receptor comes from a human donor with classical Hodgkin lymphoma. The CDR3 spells CASSQELGRASGANVLTF. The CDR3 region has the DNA TGCGCCAGCAGCCAAGAATTAGGCAGGGCATCTGGGGCCAACGTCCTGACTTTC.